There are a few counts of the clone carrying this T cell receptor beta chain. Sequencing involved patients with CD8+CD57+ cell expansion previously shown by flow cytometry. Sampling of blood occurred while the patients had still received no therapy. This record comes from a study of CD8+CD57+ T cells in acquired aplastic anemia. Genomic DNA, the template, was used for profiling of the TCR beta VDJ and CDR3. TCRdb itself ran the reads through MiXCR, one entry per CDR3 protein. The data contain about 180,000 distinct CDR3 sequences, 45% to 60% of them singletons. Per germline, CDR1 MGHDK and CDR2 SYGVNS. V was pared by 3 bases and J by 7 bases, with 0 bases of the junction left unmatched. The CDR3 is 14 amino acids.

This sequence was found in a human donor with aplastic anemia. Sequencing was done on a sample of sorted CD4+, CD8+, or CD8+CD57+ T cells (not recorded which) from PBMCs. The chain recombines TRBV25-1 with TRBJ1-6, with TRBD1 matching over 10 bases. The CDR3 is CASSEGQGNSPLHF. CDR3 DNA: TGTGCCAGCAGTGAGGGACAGGGGAATTCACCCCTCCACTTT.